Each of the 28 T cell receptor beta chains below was sequenced from the same sample in a study of shared clonotypes between healthy human individuals. Data came from immunoSEQ multiplex PCR; TCRdb stores just in-frame clones and leaves some out. The sample includes over a million clones, about 84% of them seen just once. The specimen was memory CD4+ T cells from PBMCs. Subset: CD45RA-negative fraction. The receptors come from a man between 18 and 35 years old in good health. Some clones in this sample may be carry-over from other donors' samples.

In DNA, the CDR3 is TGTGCCAGCAGGAACCTTCAGGGACAGGGTAGGACTGAAGCTTTCTTT. Its protein is CASRNLQGQGRTEAFF. The gene calls are TRBV28 and TRBJ1-1; 9 bases match TRBD1. CDR1 and CDR2 (germline): MDHEN, SYDVKM. The CDR3 runs 16 residues. Germline trimming cut 6 bases from V and 5 bases from J; bases unmatched to any gene: 13.

V usage is TRBV5-1 and J usage is TRBJ2-3; 8 positions agree with TRBD2. Germline values: CDR1 SGHRS, CDR2 YFSETQ. The V and J ends lost 1 base and 1 base, in that order; junction bases with no gene match: 8. The CDR3 length is 17 residues. The CDR3 nucleotides are TGCGCCAGCAGCTTGTCGCAGGGACTAGTCGGCACAGATACGCAGTATTTT. It specifies CASSLSQGLVGTDTQYF.

The V and J genes are TRBV19 and TRBJ2-7, with TRBD1 matching 7 bases. The CDR3 runs 13 residues. CDR1 and CDR2 (germline): LNHDA, SQIVND (reference sequence). V dropped 5 bases and J dropped 5; count of bases not matched to a gene: 6. For the CDR3, the DNA is TGTGCCAGTAGTCCGTTAGGGACAGACGAGCAGTACTTC. Translation: CASSPLGTDEQYF.

The chain uses TRBV18 and TRBJ1-3; D is unresolved. V lost 2 bases to trimming and J lost 2 bases, with 22 bases between them. This CDR3 region has 19 residues. Germline V gene lookup returns CDR1 KGHSH and CDR2 LQKENI. The CDR3 DNA reads TGTGCCAGCTCACCAGAGTTGGCACAGATCGGTGCAACTGGAAACACCATATATTTT. This sequence encodes CASSPELAQIGATGNTIYF.

With regard to this clone: Other DNA sequences within the sample encode an identical CDR3. The chain combines TRBV11-2 with TRBJ2-1; TRBD2 agrees at 7 bases. Germline assignment: CDR1 SGHAT and CDR2 FQNNGV. The CDR3 runs to 16 residues. The V and J ends lost 5 bases and 3 bases, in that order; junction bases with no gene match: 10. CDR3 bases: TGTGCCAGCAGCCTAAGACTAGCTAAAGTCTACAATGAGCAGTTCTTC. Amino acids: CASSLRLAKVYNEQFF.

V and J are TRBV5-4 and TRBJ2-5; TRBD2 matches 15 bases. The CDR3 length is 16 residues. Germline CDR1 reads SGHNT; CDR2 reads YYREEE (reference sequence). V lost 2 bases, J lost 5 bases, and 4 bases stayed unmatched. CDR3 nucleotide sequence: TGTGCCAGCAGCTTCGGACTAGCGGGAGGGGGGGAGACCCAGTACTTC. Translation: CASSFGLAGGGETQYF.

In nucleotides, the CDR3 is TGTGCCAGCAGGCAGACACGAATAACTAACTATGGCTACACCTTC. Its translation is CASRQTRITNYGYTF. The J gene is TRBJ1-2, the V gene TRBV6-1; D unclear. Germline V CDR1 and CDR2: MNHNS, SASEGT. The ends were cut back, 6 bases at V and 0 bases at J, with 14 bases in the middle. The CDR3 covers 15 residues.

V usage is TRBV7-2 and J usage is TRBJ1-1; maybe TRBD1 (5 bases). This CDR3 is 13 amino acids long. V was shortened by 5 bases and J by 7 bases, with 14 bases between the two germline ends. Germline values: CDR1 SGHTA, CDR2 FQGNSA. The chain's CDR3 is CASSRLRDDEAFF. CDR3 coding DNA: TGTGCCAGCAGCCGACTCCGGGACGATGAAGCTTTCTTT. The whole variable domain, filled in from reference TRBV7-2 and TRBJ1-1, reads GAGVSQSPSNKVTEKGKDVELRCDPISGHTALYWYRQSLGQGLEFLIYFQGNSAPDKSGLPSDRFSAERTGGSVSTLTIQRTQQEDSAVYLCASSRLRDDEAFFGQGTRLTVV.

The rearrangement uses TRBV10-1 and TRBJ1-5; D ambiguous. Trimming pared 11 bases from V and 0 bases from J, leaving 20 bases between. This CDR3 contains 16 residues. Germline loops: CDR1 WNHNN, CDR2 SYGVQD (reference sequence). The CDR3 DNA follows: TGCGCCCACAGAGAGCGGGCGCTGAATAGCAATCAGCCCCAGCATTTT. The encoded protein is CAHRERALNSNQPQHF.

This sequence joins TRBV29-1 and TRBJ1-2; 11 bases are a match to TRBD1. The junction had 12 bases not matched to a gene; V was cut back by 4 bases and J by 8 bases. This CDR3 spans 15 amino acids. Per germline, CDR1 SQVTM and CDR2 ANQGSEA. The CDR3 spells CSVAQGQGVLGGYTF. Written as DNA, the CDR3 is TGCAGCGTTGCTCAGGGACAGGGGGTTCTTGGCGGCTACACCTTC.

The chain employs TRBV7-2 and TRBJ2-7; possibly TRBD2 for D (6 bases). Germline V lookup: CDR1 SGHTA, CDR2 FQGNSA. This CDR3 comprises 13 residues. Trimming removed 1 base at V and 5 bases at J, with 9 bases between. CDR3: CASSLGWGDEQYF. The CDR3 coding sequence is TGTGCCAGCAGCTTAGGGTGGGGGGACGAGCAGTACTTC.

The chain is built from TRBV7-2 and TRBJ2-3; 10 nucleotides match TRBD2. The length of the CDR3 is 19 residues. J gave up 3 bases and V 1 base, and 13 bases lay outside the gene matches. The germline V gene encodes CDR1 SGHTA and CDR2 FQGNSA. Written as DNA, the CDR3 is TGTGCCAGCAGCTTAGGTTGGGGCAGCGGGAGGGCCGGGACAGATACGCAGTATTTT. Amino acids: CASSLGWGSGRAGTDTQYF.

The genes are TRBV4-2 and TRBJ2-3; D unresolved. The CDR3 runs 14 residues. The germline V gene has CDR1 LGHNA and CDR2 YNFKEQ. The V end was cut by 0 bases, the J end by 4 bases, with 8 bases between. CDR3 sequence: CASSQDLVPDTQYF. In DNA form, the CDR3 reads TGTGCCAGCAGCCAAGACTTGGTCCCAGATACGCAGTATTTT.

The CDR3 DNA sequence: TGCGCCAGCAGCTGGGGATACGGGAGGGCCTCCAATGAGCAGTTCTTC. It specifies CASSWGYGRASNEQFF. The rearrangement uses TRBV5-1 and TRBJ2-1; 8 nucleotides agree with TRBD2. Unmatched junction bases numbered 11, after V lost 3 bases and J lost 6 bases. Per the germline V gene, CDR1 is SGHRS and CDR2 is YFSETQ. The CDR3 is 16 amino acids.

On this clone: The sample contains more than one DNA sequence encoding this CDR3. The rearrangement uses TRBV11-2 and TRBJ2-1; D call uncertain. Germline V lookup: CDR1 SGHAT, CDR2 FQNNGV. Trimming took off 1 base at V and 5 bases at J, with 6 bases between the two ends. The CDR3 covers 13 residues. The CDR3: CASSLGRNNEQFF. For the CDR3, the DNA is TGTGCCAGCAGCTTAGGCCGTAACAATGAGCAGTTCTTC.

The V call is TRBV5-1, the J call TRBJ2-3, with 10 bases fitting TRBD2. V shed 1 base, J shed 7 bases, and the junction held 9 bases outside the gene matches. The CDR3 covers 16 residues. Germline-derived CDR1 and CDR2 are SGHRS and YFSETQ. The CDR3: CASSLMLAGVENTQYF. CDR3 in DNA: TGCGCCAGCAGCTTGATGCTAGCGGGAGTGGAGAATACGCAGTATTTT.

There are a few counts of this clone. The V call is TRBV4-3, the J call TRBJ1-2; D gene ambiguous. V dropped 0 bases and J dropped 0 bases, with 8 bases sitting between them. The CDR3 spans 15 residues. CDR1 and CDR2 from the germline V gene are LGHNA and YSLEER. CDR3 protein: CASSQEALSNYGYTF. The CDR3 bases are TGCGCCAGCAGCCAAGAGGCTCTCTCTAACTATGGCTACACCTTC.

This chain uses TRBV4-2 with TRBJ1-4, with D maybe TRBD1 (6 bases). The germline gives CDR1 LGHNA, CDR2 YNFKEQ. Trimming removed 4 bases at V and 6 bases at J, with 18 bases between. The CDR3 totals 16 residues. The CDR3 nucleotides read TGTGCCAGCAGCCGTGCGAGTTGGGGGGCCGATGAAAAACTGTTTTTT. Its protein product is CASSRASWGADEKLFF.

The rearrangement links TRBV28 to TRBJ1-4; 7 positions match TRBD1. This CDR3 comprises 16 residues. In germline, CDR1 is MDHEN, CDR2 SYDVKM. J was trimmed by 5 bases and V by 5 bases; bases with no gene match: 11. The CDR3 DNA reads TGTGCCAGCAGTGGGAGCAGGAGCAGGGGGAATGAAAAACTGTTTTTT. The encoded protein is CASSGSRSRGNEKLFF.

The gene calls are TRBV18 and TRBJ2-1; weak D call: TRBD1 (5 bases). This CDR3 spans 14 amino acids. Germline values: CDR1 KGHSH, CDR2 LQKENI. Trimming took off 0 bases at V and 8 bases at J, with 11 bases between the two ends. This chain's CDR3 is CASSPPGLVDEQFF. CDR3 nucleotides: TGTGCCAGCTCACCACCGGGGCTAGTCGATGAGCAGTTCTTC.

This chain uses TRBV10-3 with TRBJ2-7, with 7 bases that match TRBD1. Looked up from germline, CDR1 is ENHRY and CDR2 is SYGVKD. The CDR3 has 14 residues. The trim removed 10 bases at V and 3 bases at J, leaving 12 bases unmatched. This chain's CDR3 is CATPEGQSGYEQYF. In nucleotides, the CDR3 is TGTGCCACCCCAGAGGGACAGTCGGGCTACGAGCAGTACTTC.

V is TRBV6-1 and J is TRBJ2-1; TRBD2 is a possible D gene (5 bases). Between the trimmed V and J ends, which lost 8 bases and 0 bases, there was a span of 11 bases. The CDR3 spans 14 residues. Germline-derived CDR1 and CDR2 are MNHNS and SASEGT. CDR3 amino acids: CASRLAGSYNEQFF. CDR3 sequence (DNA): TGTGCCAGCCGCTTGGCGGGCTCCTACAATGAGCAGTTCTTC.

This chain joins TRBV7-2 and TRBJ2-4; D perhaps matches TRBD1 (6 bases). Germline V gene sequence: CDR1 SGHTA, CDR2 FQGNSA. The V and J ends lost 4 bases and 0 bases respectively, with 13 bases between them. The CDR3 consists of 16 residues. The CDR3 nucleotides are TGTGCCAGCAGCTCGAGGCAGGGGCTAGCCAAAAACATTCAGTACTTC. Its translation: CASSSRQGLAKNIQYF. The full variable domain, with the rest looked up from reference TRBV7-2 and TRBJ2-4, is GAGVSQSPSNKVTEKGKDVELRCDPISGHTALYWYRQSLGQGLEFLIYFQGNSAPDKSGLPSDRFSAERTGGSVSTLTIQRTQQEDSAVYLCASSSRQGLAKNIQYFGAGTRLSVL.

In its sample, this clone was seen once. The rearrangement uses TRBV9 and TRBJ2-7; TRBD1 aligns across 9 bases. The CDR3 contains 15 residues. Germline CDR1 reads SGDLS; CDR2 reads YYNGEE. The trim removed 2 bases at V and 5 bases at J, leaving 8 bases unmatched. The CDR3 nucleotides read TGTGCCAGCAGCGTGGCCGGGACAGGGTGGAACGAGCAGTACTTC. It is translated as CASSVAGTGWNEQYF.

The chain combines TRBV6-4 with TRBJ2-3; 10 bases align to TRBD2. The CDR3 contains 14 residues. Germline V CDR1 and CDR2: MRHNA, SNTAGT. Trimming cost V 0 bases and J 14 bases; bases outside gene matches: 8. CDR3 sequence (DNA): TGTGCCAGCAGTGACTCGAGCAGCGGGAGGGCCCCGTATTTT. This sequence encodes CASSDSSSGRAPYF.

There are a few counts of this clone. The chain is built from TRBV6-6 and TRBJ2-2; D perhaps matches TRBD2 (6 bases). The germline V gene has CDR1 MNHNY and CDR2 SVGAGI (reference sequence). The V end was cut by 8 bases, the J end by 6 bases, with 13 bases between. This CDR3 has 13 residues. CDR3: CASGVGGAGELFF. Here the CDR3 DNA reads TGTGCCAGCGGCGTAGGAGGGGCCGGGGAGCTGTTTTTT.

The chain links TRBV7-2 to TRBJ2-1; no firm D call. The V end was cut by 5 bases, the J end by 6 bases, with 11 bases between. The CDR3 contains 13 residues. The germline V gene has CDR1 SGHTA and CDR2 FQGNSA. The CDR3 DNA reads TGTGCCAGCAGCCGGTCCCACGGCAATGAGCAGTTCTTC. It yields the protein CASSRSHGNEQFF.

Worth noting for this clone: The junction shows a germline mismatch at one end, possibly a read error. The rearrangement joins TRBV30 to TRBJ1-2; D is unclear. Germline V lookup: CDR1 GTSNPN, CDR2 SVGIG (reference sequence). The CDR3 length is 11 residues. CDR3 sequence reads: CAWSDVYGYAF. The CDR3 DNA reads TGTGCCTGGAGTGACGTATATGGCTACGCCTTC.